The 17 T cell receptor beta chains below come from one sample, sequenced in a study of T cell repertoires in cytomegalovirus infection. TCRdb re-analysed the reads in MiXCR, keeping a single row per CDR3 protein. The sample holds under 150,000 distinct CDR3 sequences, 8.8% seen once. The sequenced sample consisted of PBMCs. All receptors derive from a human donor in good health (CMV status not recorded). Some clones in this sample may be carry-over from other donors' samples.

This clonotype was picked up many times. This chain uses TRBV7-8 with TRBJ2-1; TRBD2 agrees at 9 bases. CDR3 length: 14 amino acids. The V segment lost 3 bases and the J segment 8 bases; nucleotides outside the gene matches: 5. Germline lookup yields CDR1 SGHVS and CDR2 FQNEAQ. CDR3 sequence (DNA): TGTGCCAGCAGCTTGCGGGGGGGGCTTGATGAGCAGTTCTTC. It is translated as CASSLRGGLDEQFF.

This clonotype occurred a few times. V is TRBV9 and J is TRBJ2-3; 7 bases are a match to TRBD2. The J segment lost 6 bases and the V segment lost 2 bases, leaving 12 bases of the junction unmatched. Germline loops: CDR1 SGDLS, CDR2 YYNGEE. CDR3 length equals 16 residues. CDR3 loop: CASSVSPGLKHDTQYF. In nucleotides, the CDR3 is TGTGCCAGCAGCGTGTCTCCGGGACTAAAGCATGATACGCAGTATTTT.

This clonotype has at least ten counts. The genes are TRBV2 and TRBJ1-2; D perhaps matches TRBD1 (5 bases). Trimming stripped 6 bases from V and 9 bases from J, with 23 bases between. The germline V gene has CDR1 SNHLY and CDR2 FYNNEI. This CDR3 contains 15 residues. The CDR3 bases are TGTGCCAGCAGGTCGGACGGGACCCACCCGGGAAGCTACACCTTC. This codes for CASRSDGTHPGSYTF.

This clonotype was found a few times. The rearrangement joins TRBV4-1 to TRBJ2-7; the match to TRBD2 covers 8 bases. The length of the CDR3 is 13 residues. V lost 1 base and J lost 7; bases outside the gene matches: 3. CDR1 MGHRA and CDR2 YSYEKL come from the germline V gene. The CDR3 nucleotides read TGCGCCAGCAGCCAAGCCGGGGGGGGGGAGCAGTACTTC. This gives the protein CASSQAGGGEQYF.

The table lists this clonotype with a few counts. The V gene is TRBV9, the J gene TRBJ2-1; TRBD2 matches 9 bases. V shed 3 bases, J shed 10 bases, and the junction held 11 bases outside the gene matches. The CDR3 is 15 residues long. The V gene's germline CDR1 is SGDLS and CDR2 YYNGEE. The CDR3 sequence is CASSATPGLAGEQFF. The DNA of the CDR3 is TGTGCCAGCAGCGCTACCCCGGGCCTAGCGGGAGAGCAGTTCTTC. The full variable domain, rest sourced from reference TRBV9 and TRBJ2-1, is DSGVTQTPKHLITATGQRVTLRCSPRSGDLSVYWYQQSLDQGLQFLIQYYNGEERAKGNILERFSAQQFPDLHSELNLSSLELGDSALYFCASSATPGLAGEQFFGPGTRLTVL.

This clonotype was counted a single time. J is TRBJ1-2 and V is TRBV2; the D gene is possibly TRBD1 (6 bases). CDR1 is SNHLY, CDR2 FYNNEI, per germline. This CDR3 has 12 residues. Deletions cut 4 bases from V and 8 bases from J, with 11 bases between. Here the CDR3 DNA reads TGTGCCAGCAGTGCAGGGGCTCGGGGCTACACCTTC. Protein sequence: CASSAGARGYTF.

This clonotype was seen repeatedly, ten times or more. The chain is built from TRBV7-2 and TRBJ2-5; no clear D. Deletions cut 1 base from V and 1 base from J, with 7 bases between. The CDR3 consists of 14 residues. The germline CDR1 and CDR2 sequences are SGHTA and FQGNSA. CDR3 residues: CASSLDRAQETQYF. The CDR3 coding sequence is TGTGCCAGCAGCTTAGATCGGGCCCAAGAGACCCAGTACTTC.

This clonotype was counted only a few times. CDR3 region: CSAKRLAAWNEQFF. The CDR3 nucleotides read TGCAGTGCTAAGAGACTAGCGGCTTGGAATGAGCAGTTCTTC. The chain links TRBV20-1 to TRBJ2-1, with TRBD2 identical over 9 bases. The CDR3 covers 14 residues. V dropped 4 bases and J dropped 7; count of bases not matched to a gene: 8. CDR1 is DFQATT and CDR2 is SNEGSKA in the germline V gene (reference sequence).

There are many counts of this clonotype. This chain connects TRBV7-2 to TRBJ2-3; D tentatively fits TRBD1 or TRBD2 (5 bases each). V gave up 2 bases and J gave up 3 bases, with 21 bases separating them. Germline CDR1 and CDR2: SGHTA and FQGNSA. CDR3 length: 18 amino acids. CDR3 loop: CASSLTWTPGRMTDTQYF. In DNA form, the CDR3 reads TGTGCCAGCAGCTTAACCTGGACACCGGGACGAATGACAGATACGCAGTATTTT.

This clonotype showed up many times. CDR3 sequence: CSARAMGQGTGNTIYF. CDR3 coding DNA: TGCAGTGCTAGAGCTATGGGACAGGGTACAGGAAACACCATATATTTT. The chain joins TRBV20-1 to TRBJ1-3, with 9 bases lining up with TRBD1. With 1 base clipped from V and 4 bases from J, the junction kept 8 bases outside the gene matches. CDR1 is DFQATT and CDR2 is SNEGSKA in the germline V gene (reference sequence). The CDR3 loop spans 16 amino acids.

The rearrangement joins TRBV29-1 to TRBJ2-5, with 8 positions matching TRBD1. Per germline, CDR1 SQVTM and CDR2 ANQGSEA. Trimming at V came to 0 bases and at J to 2 bases, leaving 11 bases not matched to a gene. There are 17 residues in the CDR3. The CDR3 loop is CSVEDQRGGQGQETQYF. CDR3 bases: TGCAGCGTTGAAGATCAACGGGGAGGACAGGGACAAGAGACCCAGTACTTC.

This clonotype showed up just a few times. J is TRBJ1-2 and V is TRBV4-2, with D tentatively TRBD1 (6 bases). V lost 3 bases and J 8 bases, leaving 22 bases between the germline ends. CDR3 size: 16 residues. CDR1 LGHNA and CDR2 YNFKEQ come from the germline V gene. CDR3 sequence reads: CASSHGGATKDGGYTF. CDR3 DNA: TGTGCCAGCAGCCACGGGGGGGCGACGAAAGACGGGGGCTACACCTTC.

This clonotype has at least ten counts. This rearrangement joins TRBV20-1 to TRBJ2-1; D possibly corresponds to TRBD2 (6 bases). Germline V lookup: CDR1 DFQATT, CDR2 SNEGSKA (reference sequence). The CDR3 sequence is 13 residues long. Trimming removed 6 bases from V and 2 bases from J, with 11 bases in between. The DNA of the CDR3 is TGCAGTGCGTGGACTACTGCCTACAATGAGCAGTTCTTC. Encoded protein: CSAWTTAYNEQFF.

The V and J genes are TRBV5-6 and TRBJ2-6; TRBD1 aligns across 7 bases. Trimming took 6 bases from V and 4 from J; bases not matched to a gene: 7. There are 15 residues in the CDR3. Germline CDR1 and CDR2: SGHDT and YYEEEE. This CDR3 reads CASIFQGDGANVLTF. In DNA form, the CDR3 reads TGTGCCAGCATATTTCAGGGGGACGGGGCCAACGTCCTGACTTTC.

This clonotype has at least ten counts. This chain links TRBV20-1 with TRBJ2-7; 13 bases line up with TRBD2. The CDR3 is 15 residues long. V shed 5 bases, J shed 3 bases, and the junction held 7 bases outside the gene matches. Germline V lookup: CDR1 DFQATT, CDR2 SNEGSKA (reference sequence). The CDR3 reads CSAPTSGGIFYEQYF. CDR3 in DNA: TGCAGTGCTCCGACTAGCGGGGGGATCTTCTACGAGCAGTACTTC.

Worth noting for this clonotype: A junction boundary mismatches the germline segment, possibly from a read error. The chain links TRBV7-9 to TRBJ2-7; D might be TRBD1 (5 bases). The CDR3 extends over 15 amino acids. Germline V gene lookup returns CDR1 SEHNR and CDR2 FQNEAQ (reference sequence). The CDR3 loop reads CANSSRQLLSNEQYF. Here the CDR3 DNA reads TGTGCCAACAGCTCGAGACAGCTCCTTTCCAACGAGCAGTACTTC. Drawing the rest from reference TRBV7-9 and TRBJ2-7, the complete variable domain is DTGVSQNPRHKITKRGQNVTFRCDPISEHNRLYWYRQTLGQGPEFLTYFQNEAQLEKSRLLSDRFSAERPKGSFSTLEIQRTEQGDSAMYLCANSSRQLLSNEQYFGPGTRLTVT.

This clonotype has a handful of counts. J is TRBJ2-4 and V is TRBV6-5; D is possibly TRBD1 or TRBD2 (5 bases each). CDR3 size: 16 residues. Germline CDR1 is MNHEY and CDR2 is SVGAGI. Trimming removed 4 bases at V and 1 base at J, with 14 bases between. CDR3: CASSSASWGAKNIQYF. The CDR3, as DNA: TGTGCCAGCAGTTCCGCTTCCTGGGGGGCCAAAAACATTCAGTACTTC.